This TCR beta chain was recorded in a study of blood T cell repertoires in COVID-19. In the study overall: COVID-19 samples from acute and convalescent phases originated in the United States, Italy and Spain.

Trimming took 2 bases from V and 5 from J, leaving 9 bases between them. The CDR3 has 14 residues. Germline CDR1 is LGHNA and CDR2 is YSLEER. Source study methods: Amplification from reference gene primers served as the basis for estimated nucleated cell counts. Using immunoSEQ multiplex PCR, the repertoire was profiled, and TCRdb retains in-frame clones only, with some absent. Clonal size and the V and J genes are those of that table, whereas D and trimming came from the DNA. Of tens of thousands of clones listed, 88% are singletons. The V gene is TRBV4-3, the J gene TRBJ2-2, with a possible D match to TRBD2 (5 bases). This clonotype was obtained from a woman of 80 years or more with active or convalescent COVID-19. The sample comprised peripheral blood. The CDR3 region has the DNA TGCGCCAGCAGCCAAATTCCGGGAACCGGGGAGCTGTTTTTT. This sequence encodes CASSQIPGTGELFF.